Sequencing of this T cell receptor (beta chain) was carried out in a study of graft-versus-host responses after intestinal transplantation. CDR3 length equals 14 residues. Per germline, CDR1 SGHVS and CDR2 FQNEAQ. Trimming cost V 1 base and J 7 bases; bases outside gene matches: 2. Comment on this clone: What it binds is not known.

Sequenced by immunoSEQ multiplex PCR; TCRdb stores in-frame clones only, minus some. Among more than 65,000 clones, about 80% were seen once, and the ten largest hold 0.39%. V and J are TRBV7-8 and TRBJ1-1; 11 nucleotides line up with TRBD1. This specimen consisted of unstimulated CD4+ T cells sorted from spleen or lymph node cells, obtained before transplant. The receptor comes from a human donor who was the organ donor for an intestinal transplant. CDR3 bases: TGTGCCAGCAGCTTAGGGACAGGGGGCCTTGAAGCTTTCTTT. This gives the protein CASSLGTGGLEAFF.